The 19 T cell receptor beta chains in this list originate from one sample, sequenced in a study of blood T cell repertoires in COVID-19. Here immunoSEQ multiplex PCR was the method, and the copy in TCRdb shows in-frame clones only, minus some. The profile shows some 200,000 clones, 82% of them singletons. The sample comprised peripheral blood. Every receptor here comes from a woman in her seventies with COVID-19, enrolled during active disease.

The chain joins TRBV6-5 to TRBJ1-1; tentatively, D is TRBD1 (5 bases). Germline V CDR1 and CDR2: MNHEY, SVGAGI. The V end was cut by 5 bases, the J end by 5 bases, with 15 bases between. This CDR3 region has 14 residues. CDR3 protein: CASSRPGTSTEAFF. The CDR3 bases are TGTGCCAGCAGTCGCCCCGGGACTTCAACTGAAGCTTTCTTT.

The J gene is TRBJ2-7, the V gene TRBV6-5; 7 bases align to TRBD2. This CDR3 is 15 amino acids long. Unmatched junction bases numbered 8, after V lost 6 bases and J lost 0 bases. Germline values: CDR1 MNHEY, CDR2 SVGAGI. The CDR3 nucleotides read TGTGCCAGCAGGATAGCGGGTCATAGCTCCTACGAGCAGTACTTC. It translates to CASRIAGHSSYEQYF.

This clone was seen a single time. The J gene is TRBJ1-5, the V gene TRBV6-6, with D maybe TRBD1 (5 bases). The germline V gene has CDR1 MNHNY and CDR2 SVGAGI (reference sequence). The CDR3 covers 14 residues. V dropped 2 bases and J dropped 6 bases, with 11 bases sitting between them. DNA for the CDR3: TGTGCCAGCAGTTACCCAGGGCAGGCTCAGCCCCAGCATTTT. Protein sequence: CASSYPGQAQPQHF.

The chain recombines TRBV24-1 with TRBJ1-2; possible D gene TRBD1, 5 bases. The CDR3 has 19 amino acids. Per the germline V gene, CDR1 is KGHDR and CDR2 is SFDVKD. Deletions cut 3 bases from V and 0 bases from J, with 22 bases between. CDR3: CATSDPTRDSVSPNYGYTF. DNA of the CDR3: TGTGCCACCAGTGATCCCACCCGGGACTCTGTCAGCCCTAACTATGGCTACACCTTC.

The V gene is TRBV6-4, the J gene TRBJ2-1; the D gene is possibly TRBD2 (5 bases). The germline V gene encodes CDR1 MRHNA and CDR2 SNTAGT. The CDR3 runs to 17 residues. Deletions cut 4 bases from V and 2 bases from J, with 18 bases between. In DNA, the CDR3 is TGTGCCAGCAGTGTAGCCCTAGCAGTGGGTACCTACAATGAGCAGTTCTTC. This gives the protein CASSVALAVGTYNEQFF.

This rearrangement joins TRBV6-5 to TRBJ1-5; D remains unclear. CDR1 is MNHEY and CDR2 is SVGAGI in the germline V gene. The ends were cut back, 4 bases at V and 5 bases at J, with 9 bases in the middle. The CDR3 totals 13 residues. The chain's CDR3 is CASSSGRDQPQHF. The CDR3 region has the DNA TGTGCCAGCAGTTCTGGGCGAGATCAGCCCCAGCATTTT.

V and J are TRBV30 and TRBJ1-2, with D unclear. Trimming took 4 bases from V and 4 from J, leaving 7 bases between them. This CDR3 contains 11 residues. The germline gives CDR1 GTSNPN, CDR2 SVGIG (reference sequence). CDR3 sequence reads: CAWKGSYGYTF. CDR3 coding DNA: TGTGCCTGGAAAGGGAGCTATGGCTACACCTTC.

This clone was found a few times. The chain recombines TRBV27 with TRBJ2-5, with TRBD2 identical over 8 bases. Germline CDR1 reads MNHEY; CDR2 reads SMNVEV (reference sequence). The CDR3 runs to 13 residues. Trimming took 4 bases from V and 6 from J; bases not matched to a gene: 4. This CDR3 reads CASSSGLGKTQYF. The DNA for the CDR3 is TGTGCCAGCAGTTCGGGACTAGGAAAGACCCAGTACTTC.

This clone has a single count. The chain recombines TRBV27 with TRBJ1-1; D might be TRBD1 (6 bases). Trimming removed 1 base from V and 10 bases from J, with 16 bases in between. Germline-derived CDR1 and CDR2 are MNHEY and SMNVEV (reference sequence). The CDR3 extends over 14 amino acids. CDR3 sequence reads: CASSLLNPGDRAFF. In DNA form, the CDR3 reads TGTGCCAGCAGTTTATTGAATCCAGGGGATAGAGCTTTCTTT.

The CDR3 loop reads CASSSDTEAFF. CDR3 DNA: TGTGCCAGCAGTTCGGACACTGAAGCTTTCTTT. The J gene is TRBJ1-1, the V gene TRBV6-5; no clear D. CDR1 and CDR2 from the germline V gene are MNHEY and SVGAGI. Trimming left V 4 bases short and J 3 bases short, with 3 bases between. The CDR3 consists of 11 residues.

The rearrangement links TRBV7-9 to TRBJ2-3; 9 positions match TRBD2. J gave up 2 bases and V 0 bases, and 9 bases lay outside the gene matches. CDR3 length: 18 amino acids. Germline V gene sequence: CDR1 SEHNR, CDR2 FQNEAQ (reference sequence). CDR3 coding DNA: TGTGCCAGCAGCTTAGCCCCTTTGGGCGGGAGGGCCACAGATACGCAGTATTTT. Its protein product is CASSLAPLGGRATDTQYF.

As regards this clone: Other DNA sequences of this sample code for an identical CDR3. The chain recombines TRBV18 with TRBJ2-2; 7 bases agree with TRBD1. V was clipped by 6 bases and J by 0 bases; unmatched bases: 4. Germline CDR1 KGHSH, CDR2 LQKENI. The CDR3 is 15 residues long. This CDR3 reads CASSPGQTNTGELFF. The CDR3 DNA is TGTGCCAGCTCGCCGGGACAGACGAACACCGGGGAGCTGTTTTTT.

DNA for the CDR3: TGTGCCACCAGTGATGGCGGCTCCTACGAGCAGTACTTC. Encoded protein: CATSDGGSYEQYF. The chain uses TRBV24-1 and TRBJ2-7; D gene ambiguous. Trimming shortened V by 3 bases and J by 0 bases, and 5 bases separated the two germline ends. Germline CDR1 KGHDR, CDR2 SFDVKD. CDR3 length: 13 amino acids.

This clone has just one count. The chain links TRBV5-8 to TRBJ1-3; D unresolved. The CDR3 covers 13 residues. Germline CDR1 is SGHTS and CDR2 is YDEGEE. V gave up 8 bases and J gave up 0 bases, with 9 bases separating them. CDR3 loop: CASRLISGNTIYF. The CDR3 coding sequence is TGTGCCAGTAGACTCATCTCTGGAAACACCATATATTTT.

With regard to this clone: Other DNA sequences in this specimen translate into the identical CDR3. The CDR3 reads CASSPGVEETQYF. The CDR3 coding sequence is TGTGCCAGCTCTCCGGGGGTTGAAGAGACCCAGTACTTC. The rearrangement uses TRBV18 and TRBJ2-5; tentatively, D is TRBD2 (6 bases). Trimming shortened V by 6 bases and J by 3 bases, and 11 bases separated the two germline ends. Germline CDR1 reads KGHSH; CDR2 reads LQKENI. The CDR3 contains 13 residues.

The CDR3 DNA sequence: TGTGCCAGCAGCGAGGGAGCGGAGACCCAGTACTTC. It codes for CASSEGAETQYF. The chain couples TRBV7-2 to TRBJ2-5, with D possibly matching TRBD2 (5 bases). Germline V CDR1 and CDR2: SGHTA, FQGNSA. The V gene lost 5 bases and the J gene lost 5 bases, with 9 bases spanning the gap. This CDR3 is 12 amino acids long.

On this clone itself: Germline is not matched at one junction end, which may reflect a read error. This chain uses TRBV13 with TRBJ2-1; weak D call: TRBD1 (6 bases). This CDR3 comprises 13 residues. CDR1 is PRHDT and CDR2 is FYEKMQ in the germline V gene (reference sequence). Here the CDR3 DNA reads TGTGCCAGCGGCTTGGGGGCGGCACCTGAGCAGTTCTTC. This encodes CASGLGAAPEQFF. Based on the CDR3 plus reference TRBV13 and TRBJ2-1, the full variable domain is AAGVIQSPRHLIKEKRETATLKCYPIPRHDTVYWYQQGPGQDPQFLISFYEKMQSDKGSIPDRFSAQQFSDYHSELNMSSLELGDSALYFCASGLGAAPEQFFGPGTRLTVL.

This chain connects TRBV2 to TRBJ1-1; TRBD1 aligns across 9 bases. The CDR3 is 16 amino acids. Trimming took 0 bases from V and 1 from J; bases not matched to a gene: 3. CDR1 is SNHLY, CDR2 FYNNEI, per germline. The CDR3 region has the DNA TGTGCCAGCAGTGAAGCGCTGGGACAGGGGAACACTGAAGCTTTCTTT. This codes for CASSEALGQGNTEAFF.

This clone was detected a few times. This rearrangement joins TRBV18 to TRBJ1-1; D is possibly TRBD1 (6 bases). The CDR3 loop spans 18 amino acids. Per the germline V gene, CDR1 is KGHSH and CDR2 is LQKENI. Trimming shortened V by 3 bases and J by 1 base, and 21 bases separated the two germline ends. DNA of the CDR3: TGTGCCAGCTCACCTCAGGTACCGGGGGGCCCGGGGAACACTGAAGCTTTCTTT. It yields the protein CASSPQVPGGPGNTEAFF.